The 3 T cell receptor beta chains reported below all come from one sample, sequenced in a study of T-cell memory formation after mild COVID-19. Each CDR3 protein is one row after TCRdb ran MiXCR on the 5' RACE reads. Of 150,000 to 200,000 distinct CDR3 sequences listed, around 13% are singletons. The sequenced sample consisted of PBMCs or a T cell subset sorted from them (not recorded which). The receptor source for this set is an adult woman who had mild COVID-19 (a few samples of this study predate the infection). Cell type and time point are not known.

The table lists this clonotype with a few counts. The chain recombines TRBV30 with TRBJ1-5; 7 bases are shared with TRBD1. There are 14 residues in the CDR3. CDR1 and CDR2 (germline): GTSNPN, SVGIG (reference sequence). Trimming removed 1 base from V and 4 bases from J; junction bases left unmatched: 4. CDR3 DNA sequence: TGTGCCTGGAGTGCGGGACAGCCGAATCAGCCCCAGCATTTT. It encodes CAWSAGQPNQPQHF.

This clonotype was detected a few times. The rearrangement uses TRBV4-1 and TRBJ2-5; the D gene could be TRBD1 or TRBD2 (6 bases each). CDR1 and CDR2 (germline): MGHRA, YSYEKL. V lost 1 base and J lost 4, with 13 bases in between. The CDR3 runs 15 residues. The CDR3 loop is CASSQARGVGETQYF. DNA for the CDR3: TGCGCCAGCAGCCAAGCGAGGGGGGTTGGAGAGACCCAGTACTTC.

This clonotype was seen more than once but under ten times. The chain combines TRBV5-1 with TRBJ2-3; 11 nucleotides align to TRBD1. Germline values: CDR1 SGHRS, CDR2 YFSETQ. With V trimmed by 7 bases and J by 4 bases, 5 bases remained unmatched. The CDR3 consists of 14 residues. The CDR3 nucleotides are TGCGCCAGCTGCGGACAGGGGGCCGCAGATACGCAGTATTTT. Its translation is CASCGQGAADTQYF.